This T cell receptor beta chain was captured by sequencing in a study of response to subunit inactivated influenza vaccine. TCRdb re-analysed the RT-PCR reads in MiXCR, keeping a single row per CDR3 protein. The profile shows about 540,000 distinct CDR3 sequences, under 30% of them singletons. Trimming took 0 bases from V and 2 from J, leaving 7 bases between them. Germline CDR1 and CDR2: SEHNR and FQNEAQ (reference sequence). The CDR3 is 14 amino acids. This clonotype was counted a few times. The sample was also reused in another study, on T cells expressing NK-cell markers. That source adds: Making the TCR beta cDNA relied on 5'RACE template switching with UMIs. The share of CD8+ T cells held by dominant NKG2C+ clonotypes was about 1.0-8% in over 5 donors.

V usage is TRBV7-9 and J usage is TRBJ2-5, with a tentative D call TRBD2 (5 bases). Sequences were derived from CD4+ T cells sorted from PBMCs, sampled roughly 13 days after vaccination. The origin of this receptor is a man aged 45-65 years who received an inactivated influenza vaccine. This chain's CDR3 is CASSLAGKQETQYF. CDR3 sequence (DNA): TGTGCCAGCAGCTTAGCCGGGAAACAAGAGACCCAGTACTTC.